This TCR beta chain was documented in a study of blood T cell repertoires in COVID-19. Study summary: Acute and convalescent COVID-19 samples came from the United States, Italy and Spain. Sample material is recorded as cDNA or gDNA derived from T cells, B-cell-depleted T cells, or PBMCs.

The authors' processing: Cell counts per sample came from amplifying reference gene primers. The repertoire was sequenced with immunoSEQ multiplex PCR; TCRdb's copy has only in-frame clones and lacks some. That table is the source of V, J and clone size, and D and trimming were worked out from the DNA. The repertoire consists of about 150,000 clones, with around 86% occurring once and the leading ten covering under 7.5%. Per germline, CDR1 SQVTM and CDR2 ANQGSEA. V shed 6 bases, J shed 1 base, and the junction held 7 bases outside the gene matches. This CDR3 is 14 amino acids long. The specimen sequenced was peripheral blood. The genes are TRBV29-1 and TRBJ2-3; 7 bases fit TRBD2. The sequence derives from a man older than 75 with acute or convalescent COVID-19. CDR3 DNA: TGCAGCGTCACCAGCGGGGCTGGCACAGATACGCAGTATTTT. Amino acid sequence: CSVTSGAGTDTQYF.